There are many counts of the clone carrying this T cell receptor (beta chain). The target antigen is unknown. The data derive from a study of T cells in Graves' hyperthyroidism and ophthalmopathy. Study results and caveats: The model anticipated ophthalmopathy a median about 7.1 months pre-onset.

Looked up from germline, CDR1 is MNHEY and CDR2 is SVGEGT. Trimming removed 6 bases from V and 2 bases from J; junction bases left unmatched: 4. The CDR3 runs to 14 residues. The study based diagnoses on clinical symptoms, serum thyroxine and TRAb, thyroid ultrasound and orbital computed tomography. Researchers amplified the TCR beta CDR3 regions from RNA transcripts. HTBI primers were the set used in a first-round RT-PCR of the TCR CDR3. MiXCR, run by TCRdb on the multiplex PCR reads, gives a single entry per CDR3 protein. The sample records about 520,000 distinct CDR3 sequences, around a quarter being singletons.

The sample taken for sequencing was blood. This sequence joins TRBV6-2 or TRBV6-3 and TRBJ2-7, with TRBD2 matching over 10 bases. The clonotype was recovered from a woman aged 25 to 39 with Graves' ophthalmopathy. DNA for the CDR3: TGTGCCAGCAGCCTACTAGCGGGGACCTACGAGCAGTACTTC. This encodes CASSLLAGTYEQYF.